These T cell receptor beta chains were read from a single sample in a study of blood T cell repertoires in COVID-19. Method: immunoSEQ multiplex PCR; TCRdb's copy keeps in-frame clones and lacks some. In the table there are tens of thousands of clones, 79% of which are singletons. Sequencing used peripheral blood. The receptor set was obtained from a human donor in a cohort sampled during active COVID-19. Each CDR3 is given with its conserved first and last residue. A D gene is named only where the DNA matches it firmly. A clone size is listed for some rows: how often the clone was seen (once, few, many), or a class if it is expanded.

j_gene,len,v_gene,abundance,d_gene,CDR3aa,CDR3nt
TRBJ2-7,13,TRBV6-5,-,-,CASSYSHPYEQYF,TGTGCCAGCAGTTACAGCCATCCCTACGAGCAGTACTTC
TRBJ2-1,16,TRBV20-1,-,TRBD2,CSASGTSGSRRYEQFF,TGCAGTGCTAGTGGGACTAGCGGGAGCCGGCGCTATGAGCAGTTCTTC
TRBJ2-7,14,TRBV28,-,-,CATWRRSSSYEQYF,TGTGCCACCTGGAGGAGGTCGAGCTCCTACGAGCAGTACTTC
TRBJ1-6,16,TRBV7-2,-,TRBD1,CASSLKGTGGNSPLHF,TGTGCCAGCAGCTTAAAAGGGACAGGGGGCAACTCACCCCTCCACTTT
TRBJ2-1,15,TRBV7-8,-,TRBD1,CASSLEGQLYNEQFF,TGTGCCAGCAGCTTAGAGGGACAGTTATACAATGAGCAGTTCTTC
TRBJ1-1,16,TRBV2,-,TRBD1,CAFTRRDRAANTEAFF,TGTGCCTTCACACGCCGGGACAGGGCGGCAAACACTGAAGCTTTCTTT
TRBJ1-5,12,TRBV12-3/TRBV12-4,once,-,CAGQSRNQPQHF,TGTGCCGGCCAGTCACGCAATCAGCCCCAGCATTTT
TRBJ2-2,14,TRBV29-1,few,-,CSVGEQERTGELFF,TGCAGCGTTGGGGAACAGGAAAGAACCGGGGAGCTGTTTTTT
TRBJ1-3,16,TRBV18,-,TRBD1,CASSPQRDRSADTIYF,TGTGCCAGCTCACCCCAAAGGGACAGGTCAGCAGACACCATATATTTT
TRBJ1-2,12,TRBV27,-,TRBD1,CASRTGGNGYTF,TGTGCCAGCAGGACAGGGGGGAATGGCTACACCTTC
TRBJ2-1,16,TRBV23-1,once,TRBD2,CASSQSNGRAREEKFF,TGCGCCAGCAGTCAATCGAACGGGAGGGCGAGGGAGGAGAAGTTCTTC
TRBJ2-1,13,TRBV9,-,-,CASSVDSINEQFF,TGTGCCAGCAGCGTAGACTCTATAAACGAGCAGTTCTTC
TRBJ1-2,16,TRBV4-3,-,TRBD1,CASSRVLTGVQGGYTF,TGCGCCAGCAGCCGGGTACTTACAGGGGTCCAAGGTGGCTACACCTTC
TRBJ2-5,14,TRBV11-2,-,-,CASSLGPQAETQYF,TGTGCCAGCAGCTTAGGGCCTCAGGCGGAGACCCAGTACTTC
TRBJ2-7,14,TRBV9,-,TRBD2,CASSPPGGHYEQYF,TGTGCCAGCAGCCCGCCGGGAGGGCACTACGAGCAGTACTTC
TRBJ2-2,14,TRBV11-3,-,TRBD2,CASSPGGRTGELFF,TGTGCCAGCAGCCCGGGAGGACGAACCGGGGAGCTGTTTTTT
TRBJ2-2,15,TRBV4-1,-,-,CASSQPRTGTGELFF,TGCGCCAGCAGCCAACCTAGGACGGGGACCGGGGAGCTGTTTTTT
TRBJ2-5,15,TRBV28,-,-,CASSTTTGNQETQYF,TGTGCCAGCAGTACGACAACAGGGAACCAAGAGACCCAGTACTTC
TRBJ2-1,16,TRBV2,-,TRBD2,CASTPNRSGRSNEQFF,TGTGCCAGCACCCCCAATCGGAGCGGGAGGAGTAATGAGCAGTTCTTC
TRBJ2-2,17,TRBV27,few,-,CASSLSLPGFDAGELFF,TGTGCCAGCAGTTTATCGTTACCAGGGTTTGATGCCGGGGAGCTGTTTTTT
TRBJ2-5,14,TRBV9,-,-,CASSVYGSGETQYF,TGTGCCAGCAGCGTCTACGGGAGTGGAGAGACCCAGTACTTC
TRBJ2-7,13,TRBV30,-,-,CAWSGTVQFEQYF,TGTGCCTGGAGTGGGACAGTACAATTCGAGCAGTACTTC
TRBJ2-1,12,TRBV12-3/TRBV12-4,-,-,CASSFSLNEQFF,TGTGCCAGCAGTTTTTCTCTCAATGAGCAGTTCTTC
TRBJ2-5,14,TRBV24-1,-,TRBD2,CATSDFGGDETQYF,TGTGCCACCAGTGATTTCGGGGGGGACGAGACCCAGTACTTC
TRBJ1-5,17,TRBV18,-,-,CASSRTGGPYSNQPQHF,TGTGCCAGCTCACGAACGGGGGGACCCTATAGCAATCAGCCCCAGCATTTT
TRBJ2-5,16,TRBV28,-,TRBD2,CASSTGTSGGGETQYF,TGTGCCAGCAGCACTGGGACTAGCGGGGGCGGAGAGACCCAGTACTTC
TRBJ2-1,10,TRBV2,-,-,CASETTSLFF,TGTGCCAGCGAGACTACCAGCTTGTTCTTC
TRBJ2-1,15,TRBV6-5,-,-,CATRDSQGHYNEQFF,TGTGCCACCCGGGACTCCCAAGGGCACTACAATGAGCAGTTCTTC
TRBJ2-3,13,TRBV29-1,few,-,CSVAPQSTDTQYF,TGCAGCGTTGCACCACAAAGCACAGATACGCAGTATTTT
TRBJ1-5,15,TRBV18,few,-,CASSPRPREDQPQHF,TGTGCCAGCTCACCACGGCCGAGGGAGGATCAGCCCCAGCATTTT
TRBJ1-4,14,TRBV4-2,once,-,CASSQRYRVRKLFF,TGTGCCAGCAGCCAACGATACAGGGTTCGAAAACTGTTTTTT
TRBJ2-1,11,TRBV6-6,-,-,CASSTGYEQFF,TGTGCCAGCAGTACAGGGTATGAGCAGTTCTTC
TRBJ1-1,14,TRBV19,-,-,CASSTIVQGSEAFF,TGTGCCAGTAGTACCATTGTACAGGGATCTGAAGCTTTCTTT
TRBJ2-7,16,TRBV9,-,-,CASSPRGEPLLYEQYF,TGTGCCAGCAGCCCCCGCGGGGAACCGTTACTGTACGAGCAGTACTTC
TRBJ2-3,16,TRBV3-1/TRBV3-2,-,TRBD2,CASSQVAGLAGYTQYF,TGTGCCAGCAGCCAAGTGGCTGGACTAGCGGGCTATACGCAGTATTTT
TRBJ2-7,16,TRBV19,-,-,CASKGTGGRGSGEQYF,TGTGCCAGTAAAGGAACGGGGGGCAGGGGATCCGGCGAGCAGTACTTC
TRBJ2-5,18,TRBV28,-,TRBD2,CASSLSPGLGSSVETQYF,TGTGCCAGCAGTTTATCTCCGGGACTAGGGTCGTCGGTGGAGACCCAGTACTTC
TRBJ2-7,13,TRBV5-1,-,-,CASSQGHQREQYF,TGCGCCAGCAGCCAGGGACACCAACGCGAGCAGTACTTC